The 17 T cell receptor beta chains below all came from one sample that was sequenced in a study of blood T cells in healthy people across ages. A second 7 to 11 cycle PCR used barcoded and J-beta primers. TCRdb processed the 5' RACE reads anew with MiXCR; each CDR3 protein has one entry. The table has over a million distinct CDR3 sequences, approximately 59% seen once; the top ten hold 6.5% to 8%. The material sequenced was blood. These receptors came from a man aged 18 to 30 in good health.

This clonotype was detected only a few times. The chain employs TRBV4-2 and TRBJ1-6, with D possibly TRBD1 on 5 matching bases. This CDR3 has 16 residues. Trimming took off 4 bases at V and 5 bases at J, with 15 bases between the two ends. The V gene's germline CDR1 is LGHNA and CDR2 YNFKEQ. CDR3 coding DNA: TGTGCCAGCAGCCCTGGTTCGGGGGATAATAATTCACCCCTCCACTTT. Translated, it gives CASSPGSGDNNSPLHF.

The genes are TRBV20-1 and TRBJ2-3, with 8 nucleotides matching TRBD2. CDR1 DFQATT and CDR2 SNEGSKA come from the germline V gene (reference sequence). Germline trimming cut 3 bases from V and 3 bases from J; bases unmatched to any gene: 5. The CDR3 runs 14 residues. CDR3 coding DNA: TGCAGTGCTAGGGGCGGGGGGACGACAGATACGCAGTATTTT. It specifies CSARGGGTTDTQYF.

The table lists this clonotype with a count of one. The V call is TRBV5-4, the J call TRBJ2-1; 9 nucleotides match TRBD2. V lost 1 base to trimming and J lost 6 bases; unmatched junction nucleotides: 5. This CDR3 region has 15 residues. Germline V gene data show CDR1 as SGHNT and CDR2 as YYREEE (reference sequence). CDR3 nucleotide sequence: TGTGCCAGCAGCTTGCGACTAGCGGTTATCAATGAGCAGTTCTTC. This codes for CASSLRLAVINEQFF. The full variable domain, its missing parts supplied by reference TRBV5-4 and TRBJ2-1, is ETGVTQSPTHLIKTRGQQVTLRCSSQSGHNTVSWYQQALGQGPQFIFQYYREEENGRGNFPPRFSGLQFPNYSSELNVNALELDDSALYLCASSLRLAVINEQFFGPGTRLTVL.

This clonotype was counted a few times. The gene calls are TRBV11-2 and TRBJ1-2; no reliable D call. Germline V gives CDR1 SGHAT, CDR2 FQNNGV. V gave up 5 bases and J gave up 3 bases, with 19 bases separating them. The CDR3 sequence is 16 residues long. The CDR3 reads CASSPGIRRTDYGYTF. DNA of the CDR3: TGTGCCAGCAGCCCCGGGATTCGGAGAACTGACTATGGCTACACCTTC.

This clonotype appeared a few times. CDR3 in DNA: TGCGCCAGCAGCAAAGGACTAGCGGAGGACAATGAGCAGTTCTTC. This translates into CASSKGLAEDNEQFF. V and J are TRBV5-1 and TRBJ2-1; 10 bases match TRBD2. The V gene end was trimmed by 4 bases and the J gene end by 5 bases; junction bases not matched to a gene: 6. Looked up from germline, CDR1 is SGHRS and CDR2 is YFSETQ. CDR3 length: 15 amino acids.

The chain has TRBV6-2 or TRBV6-3 and TRBJ2-1; either TRBD1 or TRBD2 may fit D (6 bases each). V was pared by 8 bases and J by 7 bases, with 18 bases between. CDR3 length: 14 amino acids. CDR1 is MNHEY and CDR2 is SVGEGT in the germline V gene. The CDR3 reads CASLLGGRGNEQFF. CDR3 DNA: TGTGCCAGCCTCCTGGGGGGCCGGGGAAATGAGCAGTTCTTC.

With regard to this clonotype: A junction boundary mismatches the germline segment, possibly from a read error. The rearrangement uses TRBV6-6 and TRBJ1-6, with D perhaps matching TRBD1 (6 bases). The CDR3 covers 13 residues. Germline CDR1 and CDR2: MNHNY and SVGAGI (reference sequence). The CDR3: CASSYRAASPLHF. CDR3 bases: TGTGCCAGTAGTTACAGGGCGGCTTCACCCCTCCACTTT.

The rearrangement links TRBV12-3 or TRBV12-4 to TRBJ2-5, with TRBD2 as a possible D gene (6 bases). Between the trimmed V and J ends, which lost 1 base and 1 base, there was a span of 13 bases. The CDR3 length is 16 residues. In DNA form, the CDR3 reads TGTGCCAGCAGTTTAGTGCGGGGTAGAGTCCAAGAGACCCAGTACTTC. Protein sequence: CASSLVRGRVQETQYF.

For this clonotype: A clone one base away is much larger, so this may be a read error. CDR3 DNA sequence: TGTGCCAGCAGTGTTGGGCCCTCCAGGGATGAGCAGTACTTC. Protein product: CASSVGPSRDEQYF. The rearrangement uses TRBV2 and TRBJ2-7; a weak D match, TRBD1 (5 bases). V was clipped by 4 bases and J by 7 bases, with 17 bases between them. CDR3 length equals 14 residues. Germline lookup yields CDR1 SNHLY and CDR2 FYNNEI.

The chain uses TRBV6-5 and TRBJ2-7, with a weak D call TRBD2 (5 bases). This CDR3 is built from 17 residues. Looked up from germline, CDR1 is MNHEY and CDR2 is SVGAGI. Trimming stripped 4 bases from V and 1 base from J, with 20 bases between. The CDR3 sequence: CASSSHGEPSRSYEQYF. CDR3 nucleotide sequence: TGTGCCAGCAGTTCCCACGGGGAGCCTAGCAGGTCCTACGAGCAGTACTTC.

The chain recombines TRBV20-1 with TRBJ2-4; 7 bases align to TRBD2. Germline V gene sequence: CDR1 DFQATT, CDR2 SNEGSKA (reference sequence). After removal of 4 bases from V and 13 bases from J, the junction contained 7 bases not matched to a gene. The CDR3 consists of 11 residues. The CDR3 spells CSANSGREQYF. The DNA for the CDR3 is TGCAGTGCTAATTCAGGGAGGGAGCAGTACTTC.

V gene TRBV5-1 combines with J gene TRBJ2-5; 12 nucleotides agree with TRBD2. The V and J ends lost 1 base and 0 bases, in that order; junction bases with no gene match: 10. The CDR3 consists of 19 residues. Germline V lookup: CDR1 SGHRS, CDR2 YFSETQ. The CDR3 DNA sequence: TGCGCCAGCAGCTTGTCTCGCACTAGCGGGGGGCGGTACCAAGAGACCCAGTACTTC. Translating it yields CASSLSRTSGGRYQETQYF.

The chain carries TRBV6-5 and TRBJ2-1, with TRBD2 matching 8 bases. Trimming removed 5 bases from V and 4 bases from J; junction bases left unmatched: 10. Per germline, CDR1 MNHEY and CDR2 SVGAGI. The CDR3 is 16 amino acids. The CDR3 sequence is CASSTRLAYVYNEQFF. Here the CDR3 DNA reads TGTGCCAGCAGTACCCGACTAGCGTACGTATACAATGAGCAGTTCTTC.

About this clonotype itself: A single base separates this from a much larger clone, so it may be a read error. The chain links TRBV28 to TRBJ2-5; D might be TRBD2 (6 bases). Trimming cost V 1 base and J 5 bases, with 11 bases left between them. Germline CDR1 reads MDHEN; CDR2 reads SYDVKM. The CDR3 sequence is 14 residues long. CDR3 coding DNA: TGTGCCAGCAGTTTATCGGGGGAGCACGAGACCCAGTACTTC. Translated: CASSLSGEHETQYF.

The chain couples TRBV4-1 to TRBJ1-6; a weak D match, TRBD1 (6 bases). Deletions cut 7 bases from V and 3 bases from J, with 13 bases between. The V gene's germline CDR1 is MGHRA and CDR2 YSYEKL. This CDR3 is 15 amino acids long. For the CDR3, the DNA is TGCGCCAGCAATCCAGGGGAAGGCTATAATTCACCCCTCCACTTT. This sequence encodes CASNPGEGYNSPLHF.

The gene calls are TRBV5-1 and TRBJ2-1; no reliable D call. CDR1 and CDR2 from the germline V gene are SGHRS and YFSETQ. Trimming shortened V by 0 bases and J by 6 bases, and 16 bases separated the two germline ends. The CDR3 contains 16 residues. The CDR3 DNA reads as TGCGCCAGCAGCTTGGCCCTCGGTAGTTCCGTCAATGAGCAGTTCTTC. This translates into CASSLALGSSVNEQFF.

The chain recombines TRBV11-2 with TRBJ2-7, with D possibly TRBD1 on 6 matching bases. From germline, CDR1 is SGHAT and CDR2 FQNNGV. CDR3 length: 16 residues. V was trimmed by 5 bases and J by 0 bases, leaving 17 bases between them. CDR3 sequence: CASSDTTGISSYEQYF. CDR3 bases: TGTGCCAGCAGCGATACTACAGGGATTTCCTCCTACGAGCAGTACTTC.